Presented here are 24 T cell receptor beta chains from one specimen sequenced in a study of T cell responses to AZD1222 COVID-19 vaccine. The assay was immunoSEQ multiplex PCR, and TCRdb's table has in-frame clones only and misses some. This sample has more than 150,000 clones; 94% occur once, and the top ten carry 1.6%. The sequencing used peripheral blood, collected 28 days after the second AZD1222 dose. The receptors derive from an adult who received the AZD1222 COVID-19 vaccine.

This chain joins TRBV28 and TRBJ1-5, with D hard to call. Trimming took 4 bases from V and 0 from J, leaving 10 bases between them. In germline, CDR1 is MDHEN, CDR2 SYDVKM. The CDR3 is made up of 15 amino acids. CDR3 region: CASSSPVPSNQPQHF. The CDR3, as DNA: TGTGCCAGCAGTTCGCCAGTACCTAGCAATCAGCCCCAGCATTTT.

This chain links TRBV9 with TRBJ2-7; the D call may be TRBD1 or TRBD2 (5 bases each). Per the germline V gene, CDR1 is SGDLS and CDR2 is YYNGEE. Trimming removed 4 bases from V and 0 bases from J, with 14 bases in between. The CDR3 extends over 15 amino acids. CDR3 residues: CASSSLPGRSYEQYF. DNA for the CDR3: TGTGCCAGCAGCTCCCTCCCGGGACGCTCCTACGAGCAGTACTTC.

V is TRBV7-8 and J is TRBJ2-2; no clear D. This CDR3 has 16 residues. The V and J ends lost 0 bases and 0 bases respectively, with 8 bases between them. Germline V lookup: CDR1 SGHVS, CDR2 FQNEAQ. The CDR3 reads CASSLAGSANTGELFF. In DNA form, the CDR3 reads TGTGCCAGCAGCTTAGCAGGCTCAGCGAACACCGGGGAGCTGTTTTTT. Drawing the rest from reference TRBV7-8 and TRBJ2-2, the complete variable domain is GAGVSQSPRYKVAKRGQDVALRCDPISGHVSLFWYQQALGQGPEFLTYFQNEAQLDKSGLPSDRFFAERPEGSVSTLKIQRTQQEDSAVYLCASSLAGSANTGELFFGEGSRLTVL.

V and J are TRBV9 and TRBJ1-2, with D perhaps TRBD1 (6 bases). CDR1 SGDLS and CDR2 YYNGEE come from the germline V gene. Trimming removed 0 bases at V and 5 bases at J, with 20 bases between. This CDR3 is 17 amino acids long. The CDR3 protein is CASSVAPRAGAGYGYTF. In nucleotides, the CDR3 is TGTGCCAGCAGCGTAGCCCCCCGTGCGGGGGCAGGGTATGGCTACACCTTC.

V is TRBV27 and J is TRBJ1-5; D remains unclear. This CDR3 contains 16 residues. CDR1 is MNHEY and CDR2 is SMNVEV in the germline V gene (reference sequence). V was cut by 0 bases and J by 7 bases, with 16 bases left in between. CDR3 sequence: CASSLSGSQVAQPQHF. Here the CDR3 DNA reads TGTGCCAGCAGTTTATCAGGGAGTCAAGTCGCGCAGCCCCAGCATTTT.

V is TRBV3-1 (or the pseudogene TRBV3-2) and J is TRBJ1-3; 8 bases map to TRBD1. V gave up 7 bases and J gave up 4 bases; unmatched junction bases: 6. CDR1 and CDR2 (germline): LGHDT, YNNKEL (reference sequence). CDR3 size: 14 residues. The CDR3 protein is CASKQGAGGNTIYF. The CDR3 nucleotides read TGTGCCAGCAAGCAGGGGGCTGGAGGAAACACCATATATTTT.

This chain links TRBV24-1 with TRBJ1-2; TRBD1 matches 7 bases. This CDR3 is built from 16 residues. CDR1 and CDR2 from the germline V gene are KGHDR and SFDVKD. Trimming at V came to 6 bases and at J to 4 bases, leaving 13 bases not matched to a gene. As DNA, the CDR3 is TGTGCCACCAGTCCCTCCGGAGGGGGCCTAGGCTATGGCTACACCTTC. It specifies CATSPSGGGLGYGYTF.

This clone appeared a single time. V usage is TRBV27 and J usage is TRBJ1-5, with D perhaps matching TRBD1 (5 bases). V lost 2 bases to trimming and J lost 6 bases, with 14 bases between them. Germline CDR1 reads MNHEY; CDR2 reads SMNVEV (reference sequence). This CDR3 is built from 15 residues. The CDR3 loop is CASSLVSRAGQPQHF. DNA of the CDR3: TGTGCCAGCAGTTTAGTGAGCAGGGCGGGTCAGCCCCAGCATTTT.

This chain joins TRBV6-5 and TRBJ1-1; possible D gene TRBD1, 6 bases. Germline V lookup: CDR1 MNHEY, CDR2 SVGAGI. The CDR3 consists of 15 residues. Trimming left V 5 bases short and J 0 bases short, with 13 bases between. CDR3: CASSRGEFMNTEAFF. The CDR3 DNA reads as TGTGCCAGCAGTAGGGGGGAGTTCATGAACACTGAAGCTTTCTTT.

This sequence joins TRBV6-2 or TRBV6-3 and TRBJ2-1; D perhaps matches TRBD2 (5 bases). Trimming pared 0 bases from V and 10 bases from J, leaving 13 bases between. CDR1 is MNHEY, CDR2 SVGEGT, per germline. This CDR3 has 14 residues. DNA of the CDR3: TGTGCCAGCAGTTACTCTCTGCAGGCTAGCGAGCAGTTCTTC. Protein: CASSYSLQASEQFF.

The V gene is TRBV25-1, the J gene TRBJ2-7; TRBD2 aligns across 7 bases. This CDR3 has 16 amino acids. After removal of 2 bases from V and 3 bases from J, the junction contained 10 bases not matched to a gene. The germline V gene has CDR1 MGHDK and CDR2 SYGVNS. As DNA, the CDR3 is TGTGCCAGCAGTGAAAATCAGCGGGACGGATACTACGAGCAGTACTTC. It specifies CASSENQRDGYYEQYF.

The V call is TRBV6-5, the J call TRBJ2-1, with TRBD2 matching over 8 bases. The CDR3 totals 15 residues. Germline loops: CDR1 MNHEY, CDR2 SVGAGI. With V trimmed by 10 bases and J by 2 bases, 10 bases remained unmatched. This chain's CDR3 is CATERERIAYNEQFF. CDR3 in DNA: TGTGCCACGGAGCGGGAGCGGATCGCCTACAATGAGCAGTTCTTC.

The V call is TRBV11-3, the J call TRBJ2-4; D gene unclear. The CDR3 is made up of 15 amino acids. Germline CDR1 reads SGHNT; CDR2 reads YENEEA. Between the trimmed V and J ends, which lost 1 base and 0 bases, there was a span of 7 bases. The CDR3 coding sequence is TGTGCCAGCAGCTTAGGATCTCTAGCCAAAAACATTCAGTACTTC. Protein: CASSLGSLAKNIQYF.

The gene calls are TRBV5-1 and TRBJ2-5, with TRBD1 matching 8 bases. CDR1 and CDR2 (germline): SGHRS, YFSETQ. V was pared by 1 base and J by 5 bases, with 4 bases of the junction left unmatched. This CDR3 contains 14 residues. CDR3 sequence reads: CASSLTGGSETQYF. The CDR3, as DNA: TGCGCCAGCAGCTTGACAGGGGGATCGGAGACCCAGTACTTC.

In its sample, this clone was seen a few times. This chain joins TRBV5-1 and TRBJ1-3; a weak D match, TRBD1 (5 bases). Germline CDR1 SGHRS, CDR2 YFSETQ. With 1 base removed from V and 3 bases from J, the gap between germline ends came to 14 bases. The CDR3 totals 16 residues. The CDR3 DNA sequence: TGCGCCAGCAGCTTGTCCCATGGGACCGATGGAAACACCATATATTTT. Translation gives CASSLSHGTDGNTIYF.

The genes are TRBV5-6 and TRBJ1-3, with 8 bases lining up with TRBD1. V shed 4 bases and J 0 bases; nucleotides not matched to a gene: 15. The CDR3 runs to 19 residues. Germline CDR1 is SGHDT and CDR2 is YYEEEE. The CDR3 region is CASSLGQGLSKNSGNTIYF. CDR3 bases: TGTGCCAGCAGCCTAGGACAGGGACTTAGTAAAAACTCTGGAAACACCATATATTTT.

The genes are TRBV6-2 or TRBV6-3 and TRBJ2-3; 9 nucleotides line up with TRBD1. The CDR3 extends over 19 amino acids. V lost 2 bases to trimming and J lost 5 bases; unmatched junction nucleotides: 17. Germline values: CDR1 MNHEY, CDR2 SVGEGT. This chain's CDR3 is CASSYNTRDREPWKDTQYF. CDR3 sequence (DNA): TGTGCCAGCAGTTACAACACCCGGGACAGGGAGCCCTGGAAAGATACGCAGTATTTT.

The J gene is TRBJ1-1, the V gene TRBV28; 9 bases match TRBD1. The CDR3 loop spans 19 amino acids. Germline values: CDR1 MDHEN, CDR2 SYDVKM. With V trimmed by 6 bases and J by 0 bases, 17 bases remained unmatched. The CDR3 DNA is TGTGCCAGCAGAGCCGGGACAGGGATTCGGACGATGATGAACACTGAAGCTTTCTTT. This gives the protein CASRAGTGIRTMMNTEAFF.

The chain joins TRBV5-1 to TRBJ2-7; unclear D gene. The CDR3 loop spans 12 amino acids. In germline, CDR1 is SGHRS, CDR2 YFSETQ. Trimming cost V 5 bases and J 6 bases, with 12 bases left between them. This CDR3 reads CASSRNPREQYF. The CDR3 DNA is TGCGCCAGCAGTCGAAACCCCCGCGAGCAGTACTTC.

This clone was seen a single time. The rearrangement joins TRBV10-1 to TRBJ2-1, with a tentative D call TRBD1 (6 bases). Between the trimmed V and J ends, which lost 5 bases and 0 bases, there was a span of 8 bases. Germline V lookup: CDR1 WNHNN, CDR2 SYGVQD (reference sequence). This CDR3 region has 14 residues. In nucleotides, the CDR3 is TGCGCCAGCAGTTTGGGGGCCTCCTACAATGAGCAGTTCTTC. It codes for CASSLGASYNEQFF.

V usage is TRBV7-2 and J usage is TRBJ1-1; D is uncertain. The germline CDR1 and CDR2 sequences are SGHTA and FQGNSA. The CDR3 loop spans 15 amino acids. The germline V and J ends were trimmed by 3 bases and 4 bases, with 15 bases remaining between them. CDR3: CASSLGLGPATEAFF. The CDR3 coding sequence is TGTGCCAGCAGCTTGGGCCTTGGGCCGGCCACTGAAGCTTTCTTT.

The rearrangement joins TRBV6-5 to TRBJ1-2; D is unresolved. This CDR3 is 12 amino acids long. V lost 8 bases to trimming and J lost 6 bases, with 13 bases between them. Germline CDR1 and CDR2: MNHEY and SVGAGI. The CDR3 nucleotides are TGTGCCAGCTTCACGGGAACCCATGGCTACACCTTC. It encodes CASFTGTHGYTF.

The J gene is TRBJ1-5, the V gene TRBV2, with D hard to call. Trimming stripped 4 bases from V and 3 bases from J, with 13 bases between. Germline lookup yields CDR1 SNHLY and CDR2 FYNNEI. CDR3 length: 15 residues. The CDR3 spells CASSVERGPNQPQHF. In DNA form, the CDR3 reads TGTGCCAGCAGTGTGGAGCGGGGTCCCAATCAGCCCCAGCATTTT.

The chain couples TRBV7-2 to TRBJ1-6, with D perhaps TRBD1 (5 bases). The germline V gene encodes CDR1 SGHTA and CDR2 FQGNSA. Deletions cut 3 bases from V and 8 bases from J, with 17 bases between. The CDR3 sequence is 16 residues long. The CDR3 loop is CASSLNRDATYSPLHF. Written as DNA, the CDR3 is TGTGCCAGCAGCTTGAACCGGGACGCTACTTATTCACCCCTCCACTTT.